This entry describes one T cell receptor beta chain. Sequencing libraries for TCR beta were prepared with iRepertoire HTBI primers and Arm-PCR of CDR3 regions. TCRdb reprocessed the multiplex PCR reads via MiXCR and lists one record per CDR3 protein. Here the sample spans some 500,000 distinct CDR3 sequences, about 15% being singletons. The data were taken from a study of regulatory T cells in long-lasting Graves disease. Overall study context: The antithyroid drugs taken by newly diagnosed Graves' patients had been used for under 3 months.

The time point was: newly diagnosed GD, antithyroid drugs for less than 3 months. The TCR library was made from RNA extracted from PBMCs. V shed 1 base and J shed 9 bases, with 13 bases lying between them. Germline assignment: CDR1 DFQATT and CDR2 SNEGSKA (reference sequence). This CDR3 comprises 14 residues. This sample also belongs to another study, concerning T cells in Graves' hyperthyroidism and ophthalmopathy. This second study notes: With the HTBI primer set, the TCR CDR3 went through a first round of RT-PCR.

The sequencing here drew on peripheral blood mononuclear cells (PBMCs), taken at new diagnosis, from a patient treated with antithyroid drugs. The chain recombines TRBV20-1 with TRBJ1-6, with D possibly TRBD1 on 6 matching bases. The TCR sequence derives from a woman aged 35 to 59 with Graves disease. In DNA, the CDR3 is TGCAGTGCTAGAGGTTCAGGGGAGATTTCACCCCTCCACTTT. Protein sequence: CSARGSGEISPLHF.